Here is one T cell receptor beta chain with its context. This table comes from immunoSEQ multiplex PCR, and its TCRdb copy is limited to in-frame clones, with some not included. This table holds 640,000 or so clones, about 87% found once. This record belongs to a study of shared T cell receptors in the human thymus. This sample also belongs to another study, concerning human thymus T cells. That paper notes: Donors were healthy Finnish infants having corrective surgery for congenital heart defects. Thymic samples were excised during corrective heart operations.

The receptor was isolated from a boy under two years old with a congenital heart defect. The sample taken for sequencing was thymocytes.

CDR3 loop: CASKEGAEHTEAFF. Here the CDR3 DNA reads TGTGCCAGTAAAGAAGGGGCAGAACACACTGAAGCTTTCTTT. V is TRBV27 and J is TRBJ1-1, with a weak D call TRBD1 (5 bases). CDR1 is MNHEY, CDR2 SMNVEV, per germline (reference sequence). The CDR3 runs 14 residues. The V end was cut by 9 bases, the J end by 3 bases, with 17 bases between.